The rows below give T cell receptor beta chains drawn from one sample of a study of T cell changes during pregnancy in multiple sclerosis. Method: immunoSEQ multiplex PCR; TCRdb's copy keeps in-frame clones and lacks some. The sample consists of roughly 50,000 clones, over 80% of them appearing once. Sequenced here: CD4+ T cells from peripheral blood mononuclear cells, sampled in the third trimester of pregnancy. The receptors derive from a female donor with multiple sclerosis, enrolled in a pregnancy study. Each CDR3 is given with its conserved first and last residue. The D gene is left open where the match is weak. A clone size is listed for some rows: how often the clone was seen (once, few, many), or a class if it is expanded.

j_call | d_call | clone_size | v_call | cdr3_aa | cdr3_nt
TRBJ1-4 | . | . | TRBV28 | CASSLEGVGEKLFF | TGTGCCAGCAGTCTCGAAGGGGTAGGGGAAAAACTGTTTTTT
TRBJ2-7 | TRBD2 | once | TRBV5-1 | CASSLSGTSGSHEQYF | TGCGCCAGCAGCTTGTCCGGGACTAGCGGGAGCCACGAGCAGTACTTC
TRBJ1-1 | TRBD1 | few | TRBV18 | CASSPGTDEAFF | TGTGCCAGCTCACCAGGGACAGATGAAGCTTTCTTT
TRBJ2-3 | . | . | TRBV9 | CASSPGGHTDTQYF | TGTGCCAGCAGCCCAGGCGGGCACACAGATACGCAGTATTTT
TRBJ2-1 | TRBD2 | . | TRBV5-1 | CASSFLGLAGGIYNEQFF | TGCGCCAGCAGCTTTTTGGGACTAGCGGGGGGGATCTACAATGAGCAGTTCTTC
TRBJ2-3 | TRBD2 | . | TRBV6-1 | CASSAAGGPRTDTQYF | TGTGCCAGCAGTGCAGCGGGGGGGCCCCGCACAGATACGCAGTATTTT
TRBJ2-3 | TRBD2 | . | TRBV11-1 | CASRHTSGGGADTQYF | TGTGCCAGCAGACATACTAGCGGGGGGGGAGCAGATACGCAGTATTTT
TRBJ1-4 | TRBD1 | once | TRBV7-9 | CASRRQGGEKLFF | TGTGCCAGCAGGCGACAGGGTGGTGAAAAACTGTTTTTT
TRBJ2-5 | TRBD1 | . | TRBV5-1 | CASSTQGQGETQYF | TGCGCCAGCAGCACACAGGGACAGGGAGAGACCCAGTACTTC
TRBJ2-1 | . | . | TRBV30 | CASGQFNEQFF | TGTGCCTCTGGACAGTTCAATGAGCAGTTCTTC
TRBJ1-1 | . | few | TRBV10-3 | CAISRGMNTEAFF | TGTGCCATCAGTAGGGGTATGAACACTGAAGCTTTCTTT
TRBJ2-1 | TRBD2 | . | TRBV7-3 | CASSQRGLAEQFF | TGTGCCAGCAGCCAACGCGGACTAGCGGAGCAGTTCTTC
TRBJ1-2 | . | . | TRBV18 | CASSPRPGEWYGYTF | TGTGCCAGCTCACCTCGGCCAGGGGAATGGTATGGCTACACCTTC
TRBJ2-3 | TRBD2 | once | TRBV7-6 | CSSQREFADTQYF | TGTTCCTCCCAGCGGGAGTTTGCAGATACGCAGTATTTT
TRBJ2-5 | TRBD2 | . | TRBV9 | CASSVGLAGGETQYF | TGTGCCAGCAGCGTAGGCCTAGCGGGAGGAGAGACCCAGTACTTC
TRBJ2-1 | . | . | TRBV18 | CASSPTLQQGNEQFF | TGTGCCAGCTCGCCGACGCTCCAACAGGGAAATGAGCAGTTCTTC
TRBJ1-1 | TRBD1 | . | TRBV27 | CASSPGTGWRSAFF | TGTGCCAGCAGTCCCGGGACAGGGTGGAGGTCAGCTTTCTTT
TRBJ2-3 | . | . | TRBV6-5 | CASSQRSDTQYF | TGTGCCAGCAGTCAGAGGAGTGATACGCAGTATTTT
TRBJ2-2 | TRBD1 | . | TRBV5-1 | CASSAFGTGDTGELFF | TGCGCCAGCAGCGCCTTCGGGACAGGGGACACCGGGGAGCTGTTTTTT
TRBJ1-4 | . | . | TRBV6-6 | CASSYSGEKLFF | TGTGCCAGCAGTTACTCTGGCGAAAAACTGTTTTTT
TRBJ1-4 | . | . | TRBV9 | CASSVGGAGEKLFF | TGTGCCAGCAGCGTAGGGGGCGCAGGGGAAAAACTGTTTTTT
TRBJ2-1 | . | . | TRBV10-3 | CAISESAGAGNSEQFF | TGTGCCATCAGTGAGTCGGCGGGTGCCGGTAATAGTGAGCAGTTCTTC
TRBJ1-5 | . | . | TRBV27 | CASSLSLVQPQHF | TGTGCCAGCAGTTTAAGCCTGGTTCAGCCCCAGCATTTT
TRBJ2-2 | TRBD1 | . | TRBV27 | CASSILTGTVTGELFF | TGTGCCAGCAGTATCTTAACCGGGACAGTAACCGGGGAGCTGTTTTTT
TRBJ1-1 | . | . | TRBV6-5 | CASSPSRLNTEAFF | TGTGCCAGCAGTCCCTCGCGACTAAACACTGAAGCTTTCTTT
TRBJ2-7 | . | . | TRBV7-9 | CASSFNRDYEQYF | TGTGCCAGCAGCTTTAACAGGGACTACGAGCAGTACTTC
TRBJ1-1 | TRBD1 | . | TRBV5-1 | CASSVWDRGRNTEAFF | TGCGCCAGCAGCGTTTGGGACAGGGGAAGGAACACTGAAGCTTTCTTT
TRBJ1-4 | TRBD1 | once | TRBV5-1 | CASSQTGTNEKLFF | TGCGCCAGCAGCCAGACAGGGACGAATGAAAAACTGTTTTTT
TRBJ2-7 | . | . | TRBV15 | CATSQGPGAPYEQYF | TGTGCCACCAGTCAGGGCCCAGGGGCTCCCTACGAGCAGTACTTC
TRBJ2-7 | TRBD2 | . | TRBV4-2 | CASSQDRGIAGGYEQYF | TGTGCCAGCAGCCAAGATCGCGGAATAGCGGGGGGCTACGAGCAGTACTTC
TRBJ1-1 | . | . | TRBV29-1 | CSVFRGGGTEAFF | TGCAGCGTCTTCCGCGGGGGCGGCACTGAAGCTTTCTTT
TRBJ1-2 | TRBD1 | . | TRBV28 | CATTPGTASRGYTF | TGTGCCACCACCCCCGGGACAGCCTCGCGGGGCTACACCTTC
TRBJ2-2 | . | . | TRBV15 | CATSLPGELFF | TGTGCCACCAGCCTACCCGGGGAGCTGTTTTTT
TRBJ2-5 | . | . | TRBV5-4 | CASSLSQETQYF | TGTGCCAGCAGCCTATCTCAAGAGACCCAGTACTTC
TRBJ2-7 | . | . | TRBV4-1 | CASSQDGGGQSIPYEQYF | TGCGCCAGCAGCCAAGATGGGGGAGGACAATCGATTCCCTACGAGCAGTACTTC
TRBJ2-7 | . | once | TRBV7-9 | CASSAAPGDSKLYEQYF | TGTGCCAGCAGCGCCGCGCCGGGGGACTCTAAACTCTACGAGCAGTACTTC
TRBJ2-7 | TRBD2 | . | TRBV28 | CASSYLAGGPDEQYF | TGTGCCAGCAGTTATCTAGCGGGAGGGCCCGACGAGCAGTACTTC
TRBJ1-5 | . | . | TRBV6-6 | CASSYLFGESNQPQHF | TGTGCCAGCAGTTACTTATTCGGGGAGAGCAATCAGCCCCAGCATTTT
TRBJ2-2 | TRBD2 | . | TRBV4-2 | CASSQHPGSGGARTGELFF | TGTGCCAGCAGCCAACACCCAGGTAGCGGGGGGGCTAGGACCGGGGAGCTGTTTTTT
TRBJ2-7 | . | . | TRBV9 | CASSVGSLSYEQYF | TGTGCCAGCAGCGTGGGGAGTCTCTCCTACGAGCAGTACTTC
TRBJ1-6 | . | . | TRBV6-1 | CASRSPGGDSPLHF | TGTGCCAGCAGGAGTCCCGGGGGAGATTCACCCCTCCACTTT
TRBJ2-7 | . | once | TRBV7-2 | CASSLGAGWAPYEQYF | TGTGCCAGCAGCTTAGGAGCTGGATGGGCCCCCTACGAGCAGTACTTC
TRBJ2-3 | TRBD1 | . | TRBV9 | CASSYGQGVPDTQYF | TGTGCCAGCAGCTACGGACAGGGGGTCCCAGATACGCAGTATTTT
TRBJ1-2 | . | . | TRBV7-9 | CASRLLEDWRYGYTF | TGTGCCAGCAGATTACTGGAGGACTGGCGATATGGCTACACCTTC
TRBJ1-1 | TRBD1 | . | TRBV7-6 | CASSMGQGRLEAFF | TGTGCCAGCAGCATGGGACAGGGCCGGCTTGAAGCTTTCTTT
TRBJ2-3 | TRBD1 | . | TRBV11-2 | CASSLYRGNTDTQYF | TGTGCCAGCAGCTTGTACAGGGGCAATACAGATACGCAGTATTTT